These 3 T cell receptor beta chains share one sample of origin, sequenced in a study of blood T cell repertoires in COVID-19. The repertoire was sequenced with immunoSEQ multiplex PCR; TCRdb's copy has only in-frame clones and lacks some. The sample includes approximately 360,000 clones, roughly four fifths of them seen just once. The sample taken for sequencing was PBMCs or T cells enriched from blood (not recorded which). The source is a woman between 50 and 59 years old who had recovered from COVID-19.

The chain recombines TRBV15 with TRBJ1-6; D possibly corresponds to TRBD1 (5 bases). The V gene's germline CDR1 is LNHNV and CDR2 YYDKDF (reference sequence). This CDR3 is built from 14 residues. Between the trimmed V and J ends, which lost 5 bases and 4 bases, there was a span of 9 bases. The CDR3 coding sequence is TGTGCCACCAGCGGTAGGGGATATAATTCACCCCTCCACTTT. Its translation is CATSGRGYNSPLHF.

CDR3 amino acids: CASSYGPDGYTF. CDR3 bases: TGTGCCAGCAGTTACGGTCCAGATGGCTACACCTTC. This sequence joins TRBV6-5 and TRBJ1-2, with no clear D. Trimming cost V 2 bases and J 6 bases, with 7 bases left between them. The CDR3 contains 12 residues. Germline values: CDR1 MNHEY, CDR2 SVGAGI.

The chain carries TRBV7-2 and TRBJ2-1; D is perhaps TRBD1 (5 bases). There are 15 residues in the CDR3. CDR1 is SGHTA and CDR2 is FQGNSA in the germline V gene. V lost 5 bases, J lost 6 bases, and 17 bases lay in between. This CDR3 is CASSPNPGRANEQFF. In DNA, the CDR3 is TGTGCCAGCAGCCCAAACCCCGGCAGGGCCAATGAGCAGTTCTTC.